This T cell receptor beta chain emerged from a study of blood T cells in healthy people across ages. For the second PCR, which ran for about 7 to 11 cycles, a sample-barcoded 5' primer and a J-beta primer mix were used. Through a template-switch adaptor with 12 random nucleotides, each cDNA molecule received a tag. Via MiXCR, TCRdb re-called the 5' RACE reads, giving one row per CDR3 protein. This table holds approximately 800,000 distinct CDR3 sequences, roughly 46% found once. CDR1 and CDR2 from the germline V gene are MDHEN and SYDVKM. This CDR3 comprises 12 residues. The V end lost 8 bases, the J end lost 4 bases, and 11 bases lay between the germline ends. This clonotype appeared once. The target antigen is unknown. There were healthy Caucasian individuals from Russia, aged 6 to 90, serving as donors. Whole-study findings and limits: Naive T cell percentage by flow cytometry tracked strongly with beta diversity. More naive CD4+ cells and higher diversity were found in long-lived than in aged donors.

Sequencing input: blood. The gene calls are TRBV28 and TRBJ1-1; no reliable D call. The clonotype was recovered from an elderly man in good health. The CDR3 DNA follows: TGTGCCAGCGAAGTAATTGGCACTGAAGCTTTCTTT. Translation gives CASEVIGTEAFF.